A single T cell receptor (beta chain) is shown here with its context. The CDR3 is 12 residues long. CDR1 MDHEN and CDR2 SYDVKM come from the germline V gene. V was shortened by 8 bases and J by 0 bases, with 6 bases between the two germline ends. This record comes from a study of cytomegalovirus exposure and HLA in healthy donors. It was with 60 Vbeta and 13 Jbeta primers that the PCR ran. The protocol was immunoSEQ multiplex PCR, while the TCRdb copy is restricted to in-frame clones and leaves out a portion. Among 150,000 to 200,000 clones, approximately 84% were seen once, and the ten largest hold around 0.27%.

The TCR comes from a boy between 10 and 17 years old in good health and CMV-seronegative. Sequenced sample: PBMCs. The chain uses TRBV28 and TRBJ2-3; D remains ambiguous. In nucleotides, the CDR3 is TGTGCCAGCCCTACTAGCACAGATACGCAGTATTTT. Translating it yields CASPTSTDTQYF.